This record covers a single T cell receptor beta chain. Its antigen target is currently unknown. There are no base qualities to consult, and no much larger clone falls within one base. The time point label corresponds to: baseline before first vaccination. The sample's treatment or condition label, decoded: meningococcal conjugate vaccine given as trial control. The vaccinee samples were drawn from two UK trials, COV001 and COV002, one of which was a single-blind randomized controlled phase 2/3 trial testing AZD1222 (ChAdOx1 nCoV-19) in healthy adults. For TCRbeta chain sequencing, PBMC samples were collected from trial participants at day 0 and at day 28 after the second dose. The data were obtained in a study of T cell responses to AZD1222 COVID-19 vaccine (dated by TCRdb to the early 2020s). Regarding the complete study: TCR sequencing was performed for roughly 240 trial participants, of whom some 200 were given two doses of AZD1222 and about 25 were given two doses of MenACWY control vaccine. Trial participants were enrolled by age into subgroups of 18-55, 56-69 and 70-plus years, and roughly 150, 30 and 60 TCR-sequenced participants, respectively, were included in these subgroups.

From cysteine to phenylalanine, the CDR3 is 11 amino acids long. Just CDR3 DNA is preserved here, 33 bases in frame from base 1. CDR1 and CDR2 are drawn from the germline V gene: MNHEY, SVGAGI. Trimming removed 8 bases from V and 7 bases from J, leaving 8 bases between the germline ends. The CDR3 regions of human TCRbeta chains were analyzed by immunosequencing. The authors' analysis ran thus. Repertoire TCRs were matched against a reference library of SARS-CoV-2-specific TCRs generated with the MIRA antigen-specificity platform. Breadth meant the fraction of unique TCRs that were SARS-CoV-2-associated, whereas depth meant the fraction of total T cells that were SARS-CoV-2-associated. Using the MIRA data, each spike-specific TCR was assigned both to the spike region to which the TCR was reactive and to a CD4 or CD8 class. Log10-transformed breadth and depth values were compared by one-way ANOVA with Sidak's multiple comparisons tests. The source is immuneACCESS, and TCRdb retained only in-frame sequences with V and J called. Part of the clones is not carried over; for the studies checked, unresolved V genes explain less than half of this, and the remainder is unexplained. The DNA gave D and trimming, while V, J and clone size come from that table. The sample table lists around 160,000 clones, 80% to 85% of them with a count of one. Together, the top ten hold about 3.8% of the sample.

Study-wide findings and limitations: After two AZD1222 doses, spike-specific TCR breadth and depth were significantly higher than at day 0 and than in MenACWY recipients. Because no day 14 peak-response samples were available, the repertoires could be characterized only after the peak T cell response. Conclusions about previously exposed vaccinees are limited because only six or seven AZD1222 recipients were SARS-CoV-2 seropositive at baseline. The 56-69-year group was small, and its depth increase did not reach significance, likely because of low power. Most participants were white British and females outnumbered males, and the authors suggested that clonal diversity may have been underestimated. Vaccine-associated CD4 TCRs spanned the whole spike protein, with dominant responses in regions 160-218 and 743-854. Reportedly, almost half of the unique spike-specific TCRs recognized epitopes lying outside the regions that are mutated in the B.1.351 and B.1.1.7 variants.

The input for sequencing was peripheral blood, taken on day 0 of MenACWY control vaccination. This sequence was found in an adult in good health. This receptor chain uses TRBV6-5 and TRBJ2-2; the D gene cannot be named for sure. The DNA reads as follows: TGTGCCAGCCACACTGTCGGGGAGCTGTTTTTT. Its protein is CASHTVGELFF.